Listed below are T cell receptor beta chains from one sample, sequenced in a study of cytomegalovirus exposure and HLA in healthy donors. Clones were sequenced by immunoSEQ multiplex PCR, and TCRdb holds only the in-frame ones, with some missing. The table lists 80,000 to 95,000 clones, more than 80% of them singletons, with approximately 1.9% in the top ten. The sequenced material came from PBMCs. These receptor sequences come from a woman aged 30 to 39 in good health and CMV-seronegative. Each CDR3 is given with its conserved first and last residue. D genes are given only for firm matches. The size of a clone is reported for some rows only, either as once, few or many, or as a class for expanded clones.

j_call | v_call | d_call | clone_size | cdr3_aa | cdr3_nt
TRBJ2-3 | TRBV10-3 | TRBD2 | . | CATGVREGDTQYF | TGTGCCACGGGGGTCAGGGAGGGCGATACGCAGTATTTT
TRBJ1-1 | TRBV28 | TRBD1 | . | CASSLGVQGAYTEAFF | TGTGCCAGCAGTTTAGGGGTACAGGGGGCGTACACTGAAGCTTTCTTT
TRBJ2-1 | TRBV5-4 | . | . | CASSSDPPGTYNEQFF | TGTGCCAGCAGCTCCGATCCCCCGGGGACCTACAATGAGCAGTTCTTC
TRBJ1-1 | TRBV25-1 | . | . | CASCRGGYTEAFF | TGTGCCAGTTGCCGGGGGGGCTACACTGAAGCTTTCTTT
TRBJ1-4 | TRBV9 | TRBD1 | . | CASQGEINEKLFF | TGTGCCAGCCAGGGGGAGATTAATGAAAAACTGTTTTTT
TRBJ2-7 | TRBV10-3 | . | once | CATGSDTYEQYF | TGTGCCACCGGGAGCGACACCTACGAGCAGTACTTC
TRBJ1-2 | TRBV7-9 | . | . | CASSSRLPGHLYTF | TGTGCCAGCAGCTCAAGATTGCCGGGACACTTATACACCTTC
TRBJ2-3 | TRBV29-1 | . | . | CSADQPLAGTQYF | TGCAGCGCTGACCAGCCCCTGGCAGGTACGCAGTATTTT
TRBJ1-1 | TRBV9 | . | . | CASSVEEVNTEAFF | TGTGCCAGCAGCGTAGAAGAGGTGAACACTGAAGCTTTCTTT
TRBJ2-2 | TRBV19 | TRBD1 | . | CASRREPGQLAGELFF | TGTGCCAGTAGGCGAGAACCGGGACAGCTCGCGGGGGAGCTGTTTTTT
TRBJ1-1 | TRBV6-1 | TRBD1 | few | CASSLTGSAFF | TGTGCCAGCAGCTTGACAGGGAGCGCTTTCTTT
TRBJ2-5 | TRBV9 | . | . | CASSPRTNGETQYF | TGTGCCAGCAGCCCCCGGACTAACGGGGAGACCCAGTACTTC
TRBJ2-7 | TRBV9 | TRBD1 | . | CASSAGQGVSYEQYF | TGTGCCAGCAGCGCTGGACAGGGGGTCTCCTACGAGCAGTACTTC
TRBJ2-7 | TRBV19 | TRBD2 | few | CASSTSPSGRGEQYF | TGTGCCAGTAGTACATCCCCTAGCGGAAGAGGGGAGCAGTACTTC
TRBJ2-1 | TRBV9 | . | . | CASSGEHNEQFF | TGTGCCAGCAGCGGCGAACACAATGAGCAGTTCTTC
TRBJ2-2 | TRBV6-4 | . | few | CASSPQGEGTGELFF | TGTGCCAGCAGCCCGCAGGGCGAAGGGACCGGGGAGCTGTTTTTT
TRBJ2-1 | TRBV6-1 | . | . | CASSEGMQGRTYNEQFF | TGTGCCAGCAGTGAAGGAATGCAGGGGCGGACCTACAATGAGCAGTTCTTC
TRBJ1-1 | TRBV6-6 | . | . | CASSYHGKAFF | TGTGCCAGCAGTTACCATGGCAAAGCTTTCTTT
TRBJ1-4 | TRBV6-1 | . | . | CASSERGFATNEKLFF | TGTGCCAGCAGTGAACGCGGTTTTGCAACTAATGAAAAACTGTTTTTT
TRBJ2-2 | TRBV19 | TRBD2 | . | CASIAGANTGELFF | TGTGCCAGTATAGCGGGAGCGAACACCGGGGAGCTGTTTTTT
TRBJ2-1 | TRBV4-3 | TRBD2 | . | CASSQDWTSGSNEQFF | TGCGCCAGCAGCCAAGATTGGACTAGCGGGAGCAATGAGCAGTTCTTC
TRBJ1-4 | TRBV28 | . | . | CASSPLDQRGQNEKLFF | TGTGCCAGCAGCCCCCTAGACCAGCGGGGCCAGAATGAAAAACTGTTTTTT
TRBJ2-1 | TRBV10-3 | TRBD2 | . | CAISESMAGGYNEQFF | TGTGCCATCAGTGAGTCGATGGCGGGAGGGTACAATGAGCAGTTCTTC
TRBJ2-5 | TRBV27 | . | . | CASSRSDQETQYF | TGTGCCAGCAGTCGCTCAGACCAAGAGACCCAGTACTTC
TRBJ1-1 | TRBV20-1 | . | few | CSASGNTEAFF | TGCAGTGCTAGCGGGAACACTGAAGCTTTCTTT
TRBJ2-1 | TRBV30 | TRBD2 | . | CAWSGRARNEQFF | TGTGCCTGGAGCGGGAGGGCCCGCAATGAGCAGTTCTTC
TRBJ2-7 | TRBV2 | TRBD1 | . | CASEGAGGWYEQYF | TGTGCCAGCGAAGGGGCAGGGGGCTGGTACGAGCAGTACTTC
TRBJ2-2 | TRBV21-1 | . | . | CASRLDRYTGELFF | TGTGCCAGCAGATTGGACAGATACACCGGGGAGCTGTTTTTT
TRBJ1-5 | TRBV19 | . | . | CASSLRNQPQHF | TGTGCCAGTAGTCTCCGGAATCAGCCCCAGCATTTT
TRBJ2-7 | TRBV28 | TRBD1 | . | CASRTGDTYEQYF | TGTGCCAGCAGGACAGGGGACACCTACGAGCAGTACTTC
TRBJ2-2 | TRBV18 | TRBD1 | . | CASSPSGTGSTGELFF | TGTGCCAGCTCACCCTCCGGGACAGGGAGTACCGGGGAGCTGTTTTTT
TRBJ2-1 | TRBV10-3 | TRBD2 | . | CAISESGSSGYNEQFF | TGTGCCATCAGTGAGTCGGGGTCTAGCGGCTACAATGAGCAGTTCTTC
TRBJ2-5 | TRBV28 | . | . | CASTRDSGGETQYF | TGTGCCAGCACCCGGGACTCCGGCGGAGAGACCCAGTACTTC
TRBJ2-5 | TRBV5-4 | . | . | CASSPSVQETQYF | TGTGCCAGCAGCCCCTCAGTCCAAGAGACCCAGTACTTC
TRBJ1-2 | TRBV10-3 | TRBD1 | . | CAISTSGQIYGYTF | TGTGCCATCAGCACATCGGGACAGATCTATGGCTACACCTTC
TRBJ2-2 | TRBV5-6 | . | . | CASSLGTPRELFF | TGTGCCAGCAGCTTGGGGACTCCCCGGGAGCTGTTTTTT
TRBJ1-1 | TRBV18 | . | . | CASSPGQNLVNTEAFF | TGTGCCAGCTCACCGGGACAAAACTTGGTGAACACTGAAGCTTTCTTT
TRBJ2-3 | TRBV7-3 | . | . | CASSLGAVSTDTQYF | TGTGCCAGCAGCTTAGGGGCAGTGAGCACAGATACGCAGTATTTT
TRBJ2-1 | TRBV20-1 | TRBD1 | once | CSARTDRAPFF | TGCAGTGCTAGAACCGACAGGGCCCCGTTCTTC
TRBJ2-2 | TRBV9 | TRBD2 | . | CASSVGGAGELFF | TGTGCCAGCAGCGTTGGGGGGGCCGGGGAGCTGTTTTTT
TRBJ2-7 | TRBV11-3 | . | . | CASSLGTASYEQYF | TGTGCCAGCAGCTTAGGGACAGCCTCCTACGAGCAGTACTTC
TRBJ1-2 | TRBV11-2 | . | . | CASSSLRGRGWSGYTF | TGTGCCAGCAGCTCCCTCAGGGGCAGGGGATGGAGTGGCTACACCTTC
TRBJ2-5 | TRBV28 | TRBD1 | . | CASSRTGRETQYF | TGTGCCAGCAGCCGGACAGGGCGAGAGACCCAGTACTTC
TRBJ2-2 | TRBV7-3 | . | few | CASSPRRASNTGELFF | TGTGCCAGCAGCCCCCGGAGGGCTTCGAACACCGGGGAGCTGTTTTTT
TRBJ2-7 | TRBV7-9 | . | . | CASSIIGDEQYF | TGTGCCAGCAGCATAATCGGGGACGAGCAGTACTTC
TRBJ1-5 | TRBV27 | TRBD1 | . | CASSLTGALTQPQHF | TGTGCCAGCAGTCTGACAGGGGCTCTCACTCAGCCCCAGCATTTT
TRBJ2-3 | TRBV7-9 | . | . | CSSTPVDTQYF | TGTTCCAGCACCCCGGTGGATACGCAGTATTTT
TRBJ1-6 | TRBV28 | TRBD1 | . | CASSEVPGQGARRSPLHF | TGTGCCAGCAGCGAAGTACCGGGACAGGGGGCACGTCGTTCACCCCTCCACTTT
TRBJ2-2 | TRBV7-2 | . | . | CASTYPGELFF | TGTGCCAGCACCTACCCCGGGGAGCTGTTTTTT
TRBJ2-2 | TRBV27 | . | . | CASSFGRGVTGELFF | TGTGCCAGCAGTTTTGGAAGGGGCGTCACCGGGGAGCTGTTTTTT